These 14 T cell receptor beta chains originate from one sample sequenced in a study of blood T cells in healthy people across ages. Sample-barcoded 5' priming and a J-beta primer mix drove a second PCR of 7 to 11 cycles. TCRdb redid the calling of the 5' RACE reads with MiXCR, one entry per CDR3 protein. Among about a million distinct CDR3 sequences listed, 30% to 40% were seen once. The sequenced sample consisted of blood. The receptors derive from a man in his late teens or twenties in good health.

There are a few counts of this clonotype. The gene calls are TRBV7-6 and TRBJ2-5, with a tentative D call TRBD2 (6 bases). V gave up 4 bases and J gave up 11 bases, with 20 bases separating them. CDR1 and CDR2 from the germline V gene are SGHVS and FNYEAQ. The CDR3 covers 14 residues. The CDR3 sequence is CASSSSTGVTEQYF. CDR3 coding DNA: TGTGCCAGCAGCTCTAGCACGGGGGTAACTGAGCAGTACTTC.

For this clonotype: This may arise from a read error, as a much more abundant clone is one base away. The chain is built from TRBV12-3 or TRBV12-4 and TRBJ2-1, with D unclear. The end of the DNA is better explained by TRBJ2-7, so the J call may be wrong. The CDR3 runs to 11 residues. CDR3 in DNA: TGTGCCAGCAGCCGAGCGAATGAGCAGTACTTC. Translated: CASSRANEQYF.

This chain links TRBV28 with TRBJ2-1, with D maybe TRBD2 (6 bases). This CDR3 region has 16 residues. Germline V gene data show CDR1 as MDHEN and CDR2 as SYDVKM. V lost 4 bases, J lost 5 bases, and 18 bases lay in between. This CDR3 reads CASSSWGGTGDNEQFF. DNA for the CDR3: TGTGCCAGCAGTTCGTGGGGCGGGACGGGGGACAATGAGCAGTTCTTC.

The chain's CDR3 is CASSPTRRTSGGNRYNEQFF. Written as DNA, the CDR3 is TGTGCCAGCAGTCCCACCCGGAGGACTAGCGGGGGGAATAGGTACAATGAGCAGTTCTTC. The chain links TRBV12-3 or TRBV12-4 to TRBJ2-1; 14 positions agree with TRBD2. The CDR3 sequence is 20 residues long. V lost 5 bases and J lost 4; bases outside the gene matches: 16.

The rearrangement uses TRBV10-3 and TRBJ2-1; TRBD2 might be the D (5 bases). Matching the DNA end better, TRBJ2-7 makes the J call doubtful. The CDR3 contains 15 residues. CDR1 and CDR2 from the germline V gene are ENHRY and SYGVKD. CDR3 loop: CAISDREGIYNEQYF. The CDR3 DNA sequence: TGTGCCATCAGTGACAGAGAGGGAATTTACAATGAGCAGTACTTC.

This chain links TRBV29-1 with TRBJ2-1; D not resolved. The ends were cut back, 7 bases at V and 2 bases at J, with 12 bases in the middle. This CDR3 contains 13 residues. CDR1 is SQVTM and CDR2 is ANQGSEA in the germline V gene. Here the CDR3 reads CSALPRTYNEQFF. Written as DNA, the CDR3 is TGCAGCGCCCTCCCGAGGACCTACAATGAGCAGTTCTTC.

The chain employs TRBV14 and TRBJ1-1; a weak D match, TRBD1 (5 bases). This CDR3 spans 14 amino acids. V was shortened by 1 base and J by 7 bases, with 13 bases between the two germline ends. Germline V lookup: CDR1 SGHDN, CDR2 FVKESK. DNA of the CDR3: TGTGCCAGCAGCCAAGCCTTCAGGGAAGATGAAGCTTTCTTT. This gives the protein CASSQAFREDEAFF. The variable domain in full, completed from reference TRBV14 and TRBJ1-1, reads EAGVTQFPSHSVIEKGQTVTLRCDPISGHDNLYWYRRVMGKEIKFLLHFVKESKQDESGMPNNRFLAERTGGTYSTLKVQPAELEDSGVYFCASSQAFREDEAFFGQGTRLTVV.

In regard to this clonotype: Compared with germline, one end of the junction differs, possibly owing to a read error. V usage is TRBV29-1 and J usage is TRBJ1-1, with a weak D call TRBD1 (6 bases). The CDR3 length is 12 residues. The V gene's germline CDR1 is SQVTM and CDR2 ANQGSEA. The CDR3 DNA follows: TGCAGCGTAGACAGGCTGAACACTGAAACTTTCTTT. It is translated as CSVDRLNTETFF.

The chain couples TRBV4-3 to TRBJ2-2; D is undetermined. Trimming took 0 bases from V and 0 from J, leaving 2 bases between them. CDR1 and CDR2 (germline): LGHNA, YSLEER. The CDR3 is 14 residues long. The CDR3 coding sequence is TGCGCCAGCAGCCAAGATTCGAACACCGGGGAGCTGTTTTTT. This gives the protein CASSQDSNTGELFF.

In its sample, this clonotype was seen a few times. This chain uses TRBV5-1 with TRBJ2-1; D remains ambiguous. The CDR3 has 13 residues. Germline V gene lookup returns CDR1 SGHRS and CDR2 YFSETQ. Trimming took 0 bases from V and 6 from J, leaving 7 bases between them. CDR3 sequence (DNA): TGCGCCAGCAGCTTGGTGACGGTCAATGAGCAGTTCTTC. Amino acids: CASSLVTVNEQFF.

Comment on this clonotype: With a much larger clone just one base away, this may be a read error. This sequence joins TRBV7-8 and TRBJ2-1, with 8 bases that match TRBD2. The CDR3 covers 23 residues. Germline CDR1 SGHVS, CDR2 FQNEAQ. V lost 3 bases to trimming and J lost 8 bases; unmatched junction nucleotides: 33. DNA of the CDR3: TGTGCCAGCAGCTTCCAAGCCTTCGGGGGGGACCTTTTTACTTCGCTACTTCCCTATGAGCAGTTCTTC. Its protein is CASSFQAFGGDLFTSLLPYEQFF.

The rearrangement uses TRBV20-1 and TRBJ1-1, with TRBD1 matching 7 bases. Germline loops: CDR1 DFQATT, CDR2 SNEGSKA (reference sequence). J was trimmed by 1 base and V by 4 bases; bases with no gene match: 6. This CDR3 has 14 residues. This CDR3 is CSAIGGGENTEAFF. The CDR3 DNA sequence: TGCAGTGCTATAGGGGGCGGGGAGAACACTGAAGCTTTCTTT.

J is TRBJ1-1 and V is TRBV20-1; no firm D call. Germline V gene data show CDR1 as DFQATT and CDR2 as SNEGSKA (reference sequence). The CDR3 contains 12 residues. V was shortened by 4 bases and J by 1 base, with 7 bases between the two germline ends. CDR3: CSAIPENTEAFF. In DNA, the CDR3 is TGCAGTGCTATACCCGAGAACACTGAAGCTTTCTTT.

The rearrangement uses TRBV6-5 and TRBJ2-7, with 9 nucleotides matching TRBD1. The germline V gene encodes CDR1 MNHEY and CDR2 SVGAGI. The CDR3 covers 15 residues. The ends lost 5 bases at V and 1 base at J; junction bases unmatched: 6. The CDR3 bases are TGTGCCAGCAGTATCACAGGGGGCGAATCCTACGAGCAGTACTTC. Translation gives CASSITGGESYEQYF.